This is a list of T cell receptor beta chains from one sample in a study of cytotoxic CD8 clonotypes in ibrutinib-treated CLL. TCRdb's table, derived via immunoSEQ multiplex PCR, lists solely in-frame clones and lacks some. Among some 100,000 clones listed, 50% to 65% were seen once. The sample consisted of PBMCs, taken after 24 months of ibrutinib treatment. Receptors were obtained from a human donor with chronic lymphocytic leukemia. Each CDR3 is given with its conserved first and last residue. A D gene is named only where the DNA matches it firmly. Not all rows give a size; the values are once, few, many and, for expanded clones, a class.

few	NA	TRBV6-5	TRBJ1-6	CASSPGLNSPLHF	TGTGCCAGCAGTCCTGGACTTAATTCACCCCTCCACTTT
NA	NA	TRBV7-9	TRBJ2-1	CASCRDGNEQFF	TGTGCCAGCTGCAGGGATGGGAATGAGCAGTTCTTC
NA	NA	TRBV6-4	TRBJ2-3	CASGLGGPPDTQYF	TGTGCCAGCGGATTAGGGGGGCCCCCAGATACGCAGTATTTT
NA	TRBD1	TRBV30	TRBJ2-7	CAWTRGPYEQYF	TGTGCCTGGACCAGGGGGCCCTACGAGCAGTACTTC
NA	NA	TRBV6-1	TRBJ1-2	CASSVQGTDGYTF	TGTGCCAGCAGCGTACAGGGTACCGATGGCTACACCTTC
few	NA	TRBV4-2	TRBJ1-4	CASSQATNEKLFF	TGTGCCAGCAGCCAAGCAACTAATGAAAAACTGTTTTTT
NA	TRBD2	TRBV7-3	TRBJ2-1	CASSQTSGVFGEQFF	TGTGCCAGCAGCCAGACTAGCGGGGTATTCGGTGAGCAGTTCTTC
NA	NA	TRBV5-1	TRBJ1-1	CASSSQGSTEAFF	TGCGCCAGCAGCTCTCAGGGGAGCACTGAAGCTTTCTTT
NA	NA	TRBV27	TRBJ2-7	CASSLAPAGSYEQYF	TGTGCCAGCAGTTTAGCCCCGGCCGGCTCCTACGAGCAGTACTTC
NA	NA	TRBV7-3	TRBJ2-3	CASSLLLRTDTQYF	TGTGCCAGCAGCTTATTGTTGCGCACAGATACGCAGTATTTT
NA	NA	TRBV30	TRBJ1-5	CAWSVKARQGVISNQPQHF	TGTGCCTGGAGTGTCAAAGCGAGGCAGGGAGTTATTAGCAATCAGCCCCAGCATTTT
NA	NA	TRBV28	TRBJ1-2	CASRHEDRDYGYTF	TGTGCCAGCAGACACGAGGACCGCGACTATGGCTACACCTTC
NA	TRBD1	TRBV29-1	TRBJ1-1	CSVGWTGSNTEAFF	TGCAGCGTCGGGTGGACAGGATCTAACACTGAAGCTTTCTTT
NA	NA	TRBV27	TRBJ1-6	CASSLDRDNSPLHF	TGTGCCAGCAGTCTTGACAGAGATAATTCACCCCTCCACTTT
NA	NA	TRBV7-2	TRBJ2-2	CASSLGPLEAGELFF	TGTGCCAGCAGCTTGGGGCCGCTCGAAGCCGGGGAGCTGTTTTTT
NA	TRBD1	TRBV30	TRBJ1-2	CAWSLATGRFSGYTF	TGTGCCTGGAGTCTAGCGACAGGGAGATTCTCTGGCTACACCTTC
NA	NA	TRBV9	TRBJ2-3	CASSVVSWDTQYF	TGTGCCAGCAGCGTAGTCTCTTGGGATACGCAGTATTTT
NA	NA	TRBV7-8	TRBJ1-4	CASSLAGGEKLFF	TGTGCCAGCAGCTTAGCTGGGGGTGAAAAACTGTTTTTT